A selection of T cell receptor beta chains follows, all from one sample in a study of cytomegalovirus exposure and HLA in healthy donors. TCRdb's copy holds only in-frame clones and misses some; the assay was immunoSEQ multiplex PCR. The sample carries about 150,000 clones, approximately 80% recorded once. Sequencing was carried out using PBMCs. All receptors come from a male donor in good health and CMV-seronegative. Both conserved end residues are part of each CDR3. D genes are given only for firm matches. The size entry is marked missing in some rows and otherwise reads once, few, many or a size class.

.	once	TRBV19	14	TRBJ1-4	CASSQQGTNEKLFF	TGTGCCAGTAGTCAGCAGGGAACTAATGAAAAACTGTTTTTT
.	.	TRBV4-2	13	TRBJ1-2	CASSPTGRSGYTF	TGTGCCAGCAGCCCAACAGGACGTAGTGGCTACACCTTC
TRBD2	.	TRBV4-1	18	TRBJ2-1	CASSQDNAGGGAYNEQFF	TGCGCCAGCAGCCAAGATAACGCGGGGGGGGGAGCCTACAATGAGCAGTTCTTC
.	.	TRBV7-9	13	TRBJ1-2	CASSQGGLYGYTF	TGTGCCAGCAGCCAAGGCGGTCTCTATGGCTACACCTTC
TRBD2	.	TRBV4-1	17	TRBJ2-3	CASSQGAGGRPTDTQYF	TGCGCCAGCAGCCAAGGGGCGGGAGGGCGTCCCACAGATACGCAGTATTTT
TRBD1	.	TRBV7-9	16	TRBJ1-5	CSSSRWTGGGNQPQHF	TGTTCCAGCAGCCGATGGACAGGGGGTGGCAATCAGCCCCAGCATTTT
TRBD1	few	TRBV7-2	14	TRBJ1-2	CASSLPGQGRGYTF	TGTGCCAGCAGCCTTCCGGGACAGGGAAGGGGCTACACCTTC
.	.	TRBV5-1	14	TRBJ2-5	CASSGVGGRETQYF	TGCGCCAGCAGCGGTGTGGGGGGAAGAGAGACCCAGTACTTC
.	.	TRBV11-3	15	TRBJ2-1	CASSLGSDTNHEQFF	TGTGCCAGCAGCTTAGGCAGTGACACCAACCATGAGCAGTTCTTC
.	few	TRBV30	12	TRBJ1-2	CAWRQGNYGYTF	TGTGCCTGGAGGCAGGGGAACTATGGCTACACCTTC
.	.	TRBV6-5	15	TRBJ2-7	CASSQGLEGPYEQYF	TGTGCCAGCAGCCAAGGCCTAGAAGGCCCATACGAGCAGTACTTC
TRBD1	once	TRBV7-9	13	TRBJ2-7	CASRGDSSYEQYF	TGTGCCAGCAGGGGGGACAGTTCCTACGAGCAGTACTTC
TRBD1	.	TRBV10-3	14	TRBJ1-2	CAISQTQGESGYTF	TGTGCCATCAGCCAGACGCAGGGGGAGAGTGGCTACACCTTC
.	.	TRBV7-2	15	TRBJ1-1	CASSYNRVPNTEAFF	TGTGCCAGCAGCTATAACAGGGTCCCGAACACTGAAGCTTTCTTT
.	.	TRBV7-8	15	TRBJ2-5	CASSLSWGDQETQYF	TGTGCCAGCAGCTTATCGTGGGGGGACCAAGAGACCCAGTACTTC
TRBD1	.	TRBV28	15	TRBJ2-1	CASSSLGQGNNEQFF	TGTGCCAGCAGTTCGCTAGGACAGGGCAACAATGAGCAGTTCTTC
.	.	TRBV5-1	15	TRBJ2-3	CASSFSSLGTDTQYF	TGCGCCAGCAGCTTTAGCAGCCTCGGCACAGATACGCAGTATTTT
TRBD2	.	TRBV28	13	TRBJ2-3	CAGGTRISDTQYF	TGTGCCGGGGGGACTAGAATCTCAGATACGCAGTATTTT
TRBD2	.	TRBV7-9	17	TRBJ2-2	CASSPALGASGTGELFF	TGTGCCAGCAGCCCAGCCCTCGGGGCTAGCGGCACCGGGGAGCTGTTTTTT
.	.	TRBV6-6	15	TRBJ1-5	CATLGGGRINQPQHF	TGTGCCACCCTAGGGGGGGGGCGAATCAATCAGCCCCAGCATTTT
TRBD1	.	TRBV5-1	13	TRBJ2-7	CASSLDRSYEQYF	TGCGCCAGCAGCCTGGACAGGTCCTACGAGCAGTACTTC
.	.	TRBV28	14	TRBJ1-2	CASSFARGDYGYTF	TGTGCCAGCAGTTTCGCCAGGGGTGACTATGGCTACACCTTC
.	few	TRBV2	11	TRBJ2-7	CASRDTHEQYF	TGTGCCAGCAGGGACACCCACGAGCAGTACTTC
TRBD1	.	TRBV18	13	TRBJ1-2	CASSPGQNYGYTF	TGTGCCAGCTCACCGGGACAGAACTATGGCTACACCTTC
.	once	TRBV6-6	11	TRBJ1-2	CASSSNYGYTF	TGTGCCAGCAGTTCGAACTATGGCTACACCTTC
TRBD1	.	TRBV6-1	16	TRBJ1-2	CASSDYGRDSYYGYTF	TGTGCCAGCAGTGATTACGGACGGGACAGCTACTATGGCTACACCTTC
TRBD1	.	TRBV6-1	14	TRBJ2-7	CASTLGTASYEQYF	TGTGCCAGCACCCTTGGGACAGCGTCCTACGAGCAGTACTTC
TRBD1	few	TRBV5-8	14	TRBJ2-5	CASSPKGQGVPQYF	TGTGCCAGCAGCCCTAAAGGACAGGGGGTTCCGCAGTACTTC
.	once	TRBV5-1	14	TRBJ2-5	CASSIGTLKETQYF	TGCGCCAGCAGCATCGGGACACTAAAAGAGACCCAGTACTTC
TRBD1	.	TRBV7-8	14	TRBJ1-2	CASSLTGGNYGYTF	TGTGCCAGCAGCTTGACAGGGGGCAACTATGGCTACACCTTC
TRBD1	.	TRBV2	18	TRBJ2-5	CASSEGFGTGGKIGTQYF	TGTGCCAGCAGTGAAGGGTTCGGGACAGGGGGCAAGATAGGGACCCAGTACTTC
TRBD1	.	TRBV5-1	16	TRBJ1-2	CASSGAGTGSNYGYTF	TGCGCCAGCAGCGGAGCCGGGACAGGATCTAACTATGGCTACACCTTC
.	.	TRBV29-1	13	TRBJ1-3	CSVADRGGNTIYF	TGCAGCGTTGCCGACCGAGGTGGAAACACCATATATTTT
TRBD1	.	TRBV29-1	12	TRBJ1-2	CSVGTGGYGYTF	TGCAGCGTTGGGACAGGGGGGTATGGCTACACCTTC
TRBD1	.	TRBV2	16	TRBJ2-7	CASRPQPGQGGYEQYF	TGTGCCAGCAGACCACAACCGGGACAGGGGGGCTACGAGCAGTACTTC
TRBD1	.	TRBV30	13	TRBJ1-1	CAWSGTGETEAFF	TGTGCCTGGAGTGGGACAGGGGAGACTGAAGCTTTCTTT
TRBD1	.	TRBV27	16	TRBJ1-1	CASSLSRQGPGTEAFF	TGTGCCAGCAGTTTATCCCGACAGGGGCCTGGCACTGAAGCTTTCTTT
TRBD2	.	TRBV9	16	TRBJ2-3	CASSVGSGGSTDTQYF	TGTGCCAGCAGCGTAGGGAGCGGGGGAAGCACAGATACGCAGTATTTT
TRBD2	.	TRBV30	14	TRBJ2-7	CAWSLVLAVAEQYF	TGTGCCTGGAGTTTAGTACTAGCGGTGGCCGAGCAGTACTTC
.	.	TRBV5-1	15	TRBJ2-3	CASSPLGSSTDTQYF	TGCGCCAGCAGTCCCTTGGGCTCCAGCACAGATACGCAGTATTTT
TRBD2	.	TRBV29-1	15	TRBJ2-1	CSVDKRGGSYNEQFF	TGCAGCGTTGACAAGCGGGGGGGCTCCTACAATGAGCAGTTCTTC
.	.	TRBV19	15	TRBJ1-6	CASISTAGGNSPLHF	TGTGCCAGTATCTCGACAGCCGGGGGTAATTCACCCCTCCACTTT
.	.	TRBV19	13	TRBJ1-1	CASSIGHSGRTFF	TGTGCCAGTAGTATTGGGCACTCCGGCAGAACTTTCTTT
TRBD2	.	TRBV7-9	17	TRBJ2-1	CASSSRLAGDPYNEQFF	TGTGCCAGCAGCTCCCGACTAGCGGGAGACCCCTACAATGAGCAGTTCTTC
.	.	TRBV5-1	15	TRBJ2-5	CASSLGAGAVETQYF	TGCGCCAGCAGCTTGGGGGCTGGGGCGGTGGAGACCCAGTACTTC
.	few	TRBV28	15	TRBJ1-3	CASSLAGSSGNTIYF	TGTGCCAGCAGTTTGGCGGGAAGCTCTGGAAACACCATATATTTT
.	few	TRBV29-1	12	TRBJ2-7	CSVEDGRDEQYF	TGCAGCGTTGAAGATGGGCGAGACGAGCAGTACTTC
.	few	TRBV6-1	14	TRBJ1-5	CASINRVDDQPQHF	TGTGCCAGCATTAACAGGGTTGATGATCAGCCCCAGCATTTT
TRBD1	.	TRBV19	14	TRBJ1-5	CASTLTGVKQPQHF	TGTGCCAGTACCCTGACAGGGGTAAAGCAGCCCCAGCATTTT